This entry describes one T cell receptor beta chain. The antigen is unknown. This record belongs to a study of shared clonotypes between healthy human individuals. Study at large: For every donor, three CD4 naive, three CD4 memory, two CD8 naive and one CD8 memory plates were used.

The method was immunoSEQ multiplex PCR; TCRdb's version includes in-frame clones alone and lacks a portion of them. The repertoire holds about 2 million clones, approximately 94% seen once, with more than 0.95% in the top ten. Study results and caveats: Generally, naive subsets came out with larger estimated richness than memory subsets. A few donors had around 5% of their naive CD4 clonotypes in common.

Naive CD8 cells were CD45RO-negative, positively selected for CCR7, excluding terminally differentiated effector memory CD45RA+ cells. Germline CDR1 is MNHEY and CDR2 is SVGAGI. This CDR3 region has 15 residues. The V end lost 2 bases, the J end lost 0 bases, and 10 bases lay between the germline ends. The sequence was collected from a man aged 18 to 30 in good health. The material sequenced was naive CD8+ T cells sorted from blood. The genes are TRBV6-5 and TRBJ1-2, with D perhaps TRBD1 (6 bases). The chain's CDR3 is CASSYDRNSNYGYTF. Written as DNA, the CDR3 is TGTGCCAGCAGTTACGACAGGAATTCTAACTATGGCTACACCTTC.